One sample yielded the 12 T cell receptor beta chains listed below, sequenced in a study of cytomegalovirus exposure and HLA in healthy donors. Amplification used 60 Vbeta primers and 13 Jbeta primers. Assay used: immunoSEQ multiplex PCR; TCRdb lists only in-frame clones, some missing. The sample has approximately 150,000 clones, roughly 80% seen once. The material sequenced was PBMCs. The receptors here all came from a man between 18 and 29 years old in good health and CMV-seropositive.

This rearrangement joins TRBV7-9 to TRBJ2-1; 12 positions agree with TRBD2. V dropped 1 base and J dropped 9; count of bases not matched to a gene: 7. CDR1 is SEHNR, CDR2 FQNEAQ, per germline (reference sequence). There are 16 residues in the CDR3. DNA for the CDR3: TGTGCCAGCAGCTTAGTTACTGGACTAGCGGGATCTGAGCAGTTCTTC. Translation gives CASSLVTGLAGSEQFF.

The chain recombines TRBV7-7 with TRBJ1-2; TRBD1 is a possible D gene (6 bases). This CDR3 has 15 amino acids. Looked up from germline, CDR1 is SSHAT and CDR2 is FNYEAQ (reference sequence). As DNA, the CDR3 is TGTGCTATCTCACCGCAGGCAGGGGATAATGATGGCTACACCTTC. Translation gives CAISPQAGDNDGYTF.

This chain joins TRBV6-6 and TRBJ2-7, with TRBD2 identical over 11 bases. V trimming: 8 bases; J trimming: 5 bases; junction bases outside the gene matches: 11. Germline V CDR1 and CDR2: MNHNY, SVGAGI (reference sequence). This CDR3 comprises 15 residues. Here the CDR3 reads CASSSPLAGEDEQYF. The CDR3 bases are TGTGCCAGCTCTTCCCCACTAGCGGGAGAAGACGAGCAGTACTTC.

This chain connects TRBV7-3 to TRBJ2-3; possibly TRBD1 for D (6 bases). This CDR3 comprises 12 residues. Germline lookup yields CDR1 SGHTA and CDR2 FQGTGA. V gave up 5 bases and J gave up 6 bases, with 9 bases separating them. The CDR3 DNA reads as TGTGCCAGCAGCCTCGACAGGGATACGCAGTATTTT. Its protein product is CASSLDRDTQYF.

The chain is built from TRBV5-1 and TRBJ1-2; tentatively, D is TRBD1 (5 bases). CDR1 and CDR2 (germline): SGHRS, YFSETQ. V lost 0 bases and J lost 6, with 9 bases in between. The CDR3 contains 13 residues. The CDR3 reads CASSLGRVNGYTF. The CDR3, as DNA: TGCGCCAGCAGCTTGGGCAGGGTGAATGGCTACACCTTC.

The V and J genes are TRBV20-1 and TRBJ1-1; the D is unclear. Germline CDR1 and CDR2: DFQATT and SNEGSKA (reference sequence). The CDR3 length is 11 residues. Trimming took off 5 bases at V and 11 bases at J, with 15 bases between the two ends. CDR3 sequence reads: CSADRPGGAFF. CDR3 sequence (DNA): TGCAGTGCTGATCGGCCCGGAGGGGCTTTCTTT.

This sequence joins TRBV9 and TRBJ1-5; D gene unclear. Germline V gene lookup returns CDR1 SGDLS and CDR2 YYNGEE. The CDR3 is 15 residues long. The ends were cut back, 0 bases at V and 4 bases at J, with 11 bases in the middle. The CDR3 DNA follows: TGTGCCAGCAGCGTAGGCGGAGGGATGAATCAGCCCCAGCATTTT. This translates into CASSVGGGMNQPQHF.

As for this clone: Different DNA sequences within this sample yield the same CDR3. The rearrangement uses TRBV5-4 and TRBJ2-7; TRBD2 matches at 9 bases. Germline assignment: CDR1 SGHNT and CDR2 YYREEE (reference sequence). This CDR3 comprises 16 residues. V shed 4 bases, J shed 5 bases, and the junction held 13 bases outside the gene matches. CDR3 sequence reads: CASSTVAGGPTDEQYF. In nucleotides, the CDR3 is TGTGCCAGCAGCACGGTGGCGGGAGGGCCTACCGACGAGCAGTACTTC.

This chain links TRBV9 with TRBJ2-7; 11 bases fit TRBD2. The CDR3 extends over 16 amino acids. Germline V CDR1 and CDR2: SGDLS, YYNGEE. Trimming took 3 bases from V and 5 from J; bases not matched to a gene: 10. The DNA for the CDR3 is TGTGCCAGCAGCGGGGGGGTACTAGCGGGAGTCCACGAGCAGTACTTC. This gives the protein CASSGGVLAGVHEQYF. Full variable domain (outside the CDR3, taken from reference TRBV9 and TRBJ2-7): DSGVTQTPKHLITATGQRVTLRCSPRSGDLSVYWYQQSLDQGLQFLIQYYNGEERAKGNILERFSAQQFPDLHSELNLSSLELGDSALYFCASSGGVLAGVHEQYFGPGTRLTVT.

The rearrangement links TRBV11-2 to TRBJ1-4; TRBD1 aligns across 10 bases. The junction had 9 bases not matched to a gene; V was cut back by 6 bases and J by 8 bases. This CDR3 is built from 15 residues. Germline V gene lookup returns CDR1 SGHAT and CDR2 FQNNGV. Written as DNA, the CDR3 is TGTGCCAGCAGTTACTCTCGGACAGGGGGGGAAAAACTGTTTTTT. It encodes CASSYSRTGGEKLFF.

The chain employs TRBV27 and TRBJ2-2; 7 nucleotides align to TRBD1. The CDR3 is 15 amino acids. After removal of 4 bases from V and 6 bases from J, the junction contained 8 bases not matched to a gene. Per germline, CDR1 MNHEY and CDR2 SMNVEV (reference sequence). CDR3 sequence reads: CASSSKTGVAGELFF. The CDR3 DNA reads TGTGCCAGCAGTTCCAAAACAGGGGTGGCCGGGGAGCTGTTTTTT.

This clone occurred a few times. The chain is built from TRBV4-1 and TRBJ1-1, with a tentative D call TRBD1 (5 bases). V was cut by 0 bases and J by 2 bases, with 10 bases left in between. From germline, CDR1 is MGHRA and CDR2 YSYEKL. The CDR3 loop spans 15 amino acids. The CDR3 region is CASSQDETDNTEAFF. In nucleotides, the CDR3 is TGCGCCAGCAGCCAAGACGAGACAGACAACACTGAAGCTTTCTTT.